A selection of T cell receptor beta chains follows, all from one sample in a study of OX40 agonist ivuxolimab in advanced cancers. Sequencing used immunoSEQ multiplex PCR; TCRdb keeps in-frame clones, though not all of them. The sample lists about 67,000 clones; approximately 80% were seen once. This specimen was CD4+ or CD8+ T cells sorted from blood, taken in a trial of the OX40 agonist ivuxolimab. Receptors originate from an adult with an advanced solid tumor such as melanoma, head and neck, liver or kidney cancer. Each CDR3 is given with its conserved first and last residue. D genes are given only for firm matches. Size is omitted from some rows. Given values are once, few, many or a class for expanded clones.

D gene: TRBD1
J gene: TRBJ1-6
V gene: TRBV19
clone size: -
CDR3 DNA: TGTGCCAGTAGTGCCCGGACAGGGTTCCGGAATTCACCCCTCCACTTT
CDR3 protein: CASSARTGFRNSPLHF

D gene: TRBD1
J gene: TRBJ1-4
V gene: TRBV2
clone size: -
CDR3 DNA: TGTGCCAGCAGTCCCCAGGGGGATTATGAAAAACTGTTTTTT
CDR3 protein: CASSPQGDYEKLFF

D gene: -
J gene: TRBJ2-1
V gene: TRBV21-1
clone size: -
CDR3 DNA: TGTGCCAGCAGCAACGAGGGGGCGGGGGACAATGAGCAGTTCTTC
CDR3 protein: CASSNEGAGDNEQFF

D gene: -
J gene: TRBJ1-2
V gene: TRBV7-2
clone size: -
CDR3 DNA: TGTGCCAGCAGCCTAACGCAGGGGTTAAACGGTGGCTACACCTTC
CDR3 protein: CASSLTQGLNGGYTF

D gene: TRBD1
J gene: TRBJ1-5
V gene: TRBV2
clone size: few
CDR3 DNA: TGTGCCAGCAGTAGGGACAGTTCTCAGCCCCAGCATTTT
CDR3 protein: CASSRDSSQPQHF

D gene: -
J gene: TRBJ2-3
V gene: TRBV18
clone size: -
CDR3 DNA: TGTGCCAGCTCACCGAGGGAGACGGCAGATACGCAGTATTTT
CDR3 protein: CASSPRETADTQYF

D gene: -
J gene: TRBJ2-5
V gene: TRBV7-2
clone size: -
CDR3 DNA: TGTGCCAGCTCCTGGGGTTCAGGGTTCCAAGAGACCCAGTACTTC
CDR3 protein: CASSWGSGFQETQYF

D gene: -
J gene: TRBJ2-3
V gene: TRBV29-1
clone size: -
CDR3 DNA: TGCAGCGTTGCCGGGACTAGCACAGATACGCAGTATTTT
CDR3 protein: CSVAGTSTDTQYF

D gene: TRBD2
J gene: TRBJ2-1
V gene: TRBV5-1
clone size: -
CDR3 DNA: TGCGCCAGCAGCTTGACTAGCGGGGTTACCTACAATGAGCAGTTCTTC
CDR3 protein: CASSLTSGVTYNEQFF

D gene: -
J gene: TRBJ2-2
V gene: TRBV5-4
clone size: -
CDR3 DNA: TGTGCCAGCAGCTTGGGGACTACGACCGGGGAGCTGTTTTTT
CDR3 protein: CASSLGTTTGELFF

D gene: -
J gene: TRBJ2-2
V gene: TRBV6-6
clone size: -
CDR3 DNA: TGTGCCAGCAGTTACTCGACGGTCACCGGGGAGCTGTTTTTT
CDR3 protein: CASSYSTVTGELFF

D gene: -
J gene: TRBJ1-5
V gene: TRBV6-1
clone size: -
CDR3 DNA: TGTGCCAGCACAAACAGCAGAAATCAGCCCCAGCATTTT
CDR3 protein: CASTNSRNQPQHF

D gene: -
J gene: TRBJ2-2
V gene: TRBV10-2
clone size: -
CDR3 DNA: TGCGCCAGCAGAGTGGATAGGGCGACGGCCGGGGAGCTGTTTTTT
CDR3 protein: CASRVDRATAGELFF

D gene: -
J gene: TRBJ2-7
V gene: TRBV10-3
clone size: few
CDR3 DNA: TGTGCCATCAGTGAGTTTGGCGGGCCTAGCTCCTACGAGCAGTACTTC
CDR3 protein: CAISEFGGPSSYEQYF

D gene: -
J gene: TRBJ2-5
V gene: TRBV10-3
clone size: -
CDR3 DNA: TGTGCCATCAGTGAAGGGGGGGGGAAAGAGACCCAGTACTTC
CDR3 protein: CAISEGGGKETQYF

D gene: -
J gene: TRBJ2-2
V gene: TRBV5-1
clone size: -
CDR3 DNA: TGCGCCAGCGCCCCGTTTAACAGAGACACCGGGGAGCTGTTTTTT
CDR3 protein: CASAPFNRDTGELFF

D gene: -
J gene: TRBJ2-7
V gene: TRBV28
clone size: -
CDR3 DNA: TGTGCCAGCAGTCCTCCCGGGACCCCCGTCCACGAGCAGTACTTC
CDR3 protein: CASSPPGTPVHEQYF

D gene: -
J gene: TRBJ1-2
V gene: TRBV28
clone size: -
CDR3 DNA: TGTGCCAGCAGTCACAACTATGGCTACACCTTC
CDR3 protein: CASSHNYGYTF

D gene: TRBD2
J gene: TRBJ2-4
V gene: TRBV6-5
clone size: -
CDR3 DNA: TGTGCCAGATACAAAGCGGGGGGGAACATTCAGTACTTC
CDR3 protein: CARYKAGGNIQYF

D gene: -
J gene: TRBJ1-6
V gene: TRBV10-2
clone size: -
CDR3 DNA: TGCGCCAGCGGGCCCGTCTTGGGTTCACCCCTCCACTTT
CDR3 protein: CASGPVLGSPLHF

D gene: TRBD1
J gene: TRBJ1-5
V gene: TRBV2
clone size: -
CDR3 DNA: TGTGCCAGCAGTTCCCTCTCCGGGACAGAGGATCAGCCCCAGCATTTT
CDR3 protein: CASSSLSGTEDQPQHF

D gene: -
J gene: TRBJ2-5
V gene: TRBV7-9
clone size: once
CDR3 DNA: TGTGCCAGCAGCTCGGGTTTCGGAGGGACCCAGTACTTC
CDR3 protein: CASSSGFGGTQYF

D gene: -
J gene: TRBJ1-4
V gene: TRBV30
clone size: -
CDR3 DNA: TGTGTCTGGAGTAAAGGACAAGGACCGTTTTTT
CDR3 protein: CVWSKGQGPFF

D gene: TRBD1
J gene: TRBJ2-7
V gene: TRBV6-5
clone size: -
CDR3 DNA: TGTGCCAGCAGTTACTACCAGGGGGATGCCTACGAGCAGTACTTC
CDR3 protein: CASSYYQGDAYEQYF

D gene: -
J gene: TRBJ1-5
V gene: TRBV7-9
clone size: -
CDR3 DNA: TGTGCCAGCAGCTCCGGACAAGAGGGGCAGCCCCAGCATTTT
CDR3 protein: CASSSGQEGQPQHF

D gene: -
J gene: TRBJ2-5
V gene: TRBV11-1
clone size: -
CDR3 DNA: TGTGCCAGCAGCTTCGCACGCCATGAAGAGACCCAGTACTTC
CDR3 protein: CASSFARHEETQYF

D gene: -
J gene: TRBJ1-2
V gene: TRBV6-6
clone size: -
CDR3 DNA: TGTGCCAGCATGGTTTATGGAGGGGTCTATGGCTACACCTTC
CDR3 protein: CASMVYGGVYGYTF

D gene: TRBD2
J gene: TRBJ2-7
V gene: TRBV5-5
clone size: -
CDR3 DNA: TGTGCCAGCAGCTCCCGGGGGTCCGCGGGAGAGAATGAGCAGTACTTC
CDR3 protein: CASSSRGSAGENEQYF

D gene: TRBD1
J gene: TRBJ1-1
V gene: TRBV5-1
clone size: -
CDR3 DNA: TGCGCCAGCAGCTCAAGACAGGGACTTGAAGCTTTCTTT
CDR3 protein: CASSSRQGLEAFF

D gene: TRBD1
J gene: TRBJ1-1
V gene: TRBV19
clone size: -
CDR3 DNA: TGTGCCAGTAGGCCGGGACAGGTCACTGAAGCTTTCTTT
CDR3 protein: CASRPGQVTEAFF

D gene: -
J gene: TRBJ1-6
V gene: TRBV7-8
clone size: few
CDR3 DNA: TGTGCCAGCAGCTCGGACAGAGAGTCACCCCTCCACTTT
CDR3 protein: CASSSDRESPLHF

D gene: -
J gene: TRBJ2-5
V gene: TRBV7-6
clone size: -
CDR3 DNA: TGTGCCAGCAGCCCAGACAGGACTCAAGAGACCCAGTACTTC
CDR3 protein: CASSPDRTQETQYF

D gene: -
J gene: TRBJ1-1
V gene: TRBV25-1
clone size: -
CDR3 DNA: TGTGCCAGCAGTGAAAGTTGGGGCTCGATGGACACTGAAGCTTTCTTT
CDR3 protein: CASSESWGSMDTEAFF

D gene: -
J gene: TRBJ2-5
V gene: TRBV9
clone size: -
CDR3 DNA: TGTGCCAGCAGCAGCTCTACAGTAGGGGAGACCCAGTACTTC
CDR3 protein: CASSSSTVGETQYF

D gene: TRBD1
J gene: TRBJ1-4
V gene: TRBV6-5
clone size: -
CDR3 DNA: TGTGCCAGCAGGGACGGGACAGGGGAAAATGAAAAACTGTTTTTT
CDR3 protein: CASRDGTGENEKLFF